A selection of T cell receptor beta chains follows, all from one sample in a study. TCRdb redid the calling of the RT-PCR reads with MiXCR, one entry per CDR3 protein. The sample carries about 700,000 distinct CDR3 sequences, 14% recorded once. The material sequenced was memory CD4+ T cells from blood. The receptor set was obtained from a female donor in good health, serving as a healthy control. Each CDR3 is given with its conserved first and last residue. A D gene is named only where the DNA matches it firmly. Size is omitted from some rows. Given values are once, few, many or a class for expanded clones.

j_gene | abundance | v_gene | d_gene | CDR3nt | CDR3aa
TRBJ1-2 | NA | TRBV6-5 | TRBD1 | TGTGCCAGCAGCGGGGGGACAGGGAAAGGCTACACCTTC | CASSGGTGKGYTF
TRBJ1-3 | NA | TRBV9 | NA | TGTGCCAGCAGCGTAGGTAGTGCTACTGGAAACACCATATATTTT | CASSVGSATGNTIYF
TRBJ2-7 | few | TRBV5-1 | TRBD1 | TGCGCCAGCAGCGTGGGACAGGCCTCCTACGAGCAGTACTTC | CASSVGQASYEQYF
TRBJ2-6 | many | TRBV3-1 | NA | TGTGCCAGCAGCCAAGGGAGTAGCTCTGGGGCCAACGTCCTGACTTTC | CASSQGSSSGANVLTF
TRBJ2-7 | few | TRBV3-1 | NA | TGTGCCAGCAGCAGCCCCGCAGGGGAGCAGTACTTC | CASSSPAGEQYF
TRBJ1-4 | many | TRBV5-5 | NA | TGTGCCAGCAGCCCCGGACGGGTACCTGCAACTAATGAAAAACTGTTTTTT | CASSPGRVPATNEKLFF
TRBJ1-2 | few | TRBV20-1 | NA | TGCAGTGCTAGAGATTTGCAGACCTACACCTTC | CSARDLQTYTF
TRBJ2-1 | NA | TRBV7-2 | NA | TGTGCCAGCAGCCTGGACTTCCAAAACTACAATGAGCAGTTCTTC | CASSLDFQNYNEQFF
TRBJ1-3 | NA | TRBV5-1 | TRBD1 | TGCGCCAGCCAACAGGGGAACTCTGGAAACACCATATATTTT | CASQQGNSGNTIYF
TRBJ1-1 | few | TRBV5-1 | NA | TGCGCCAGCAGCTTTCAGGTTATGAACACTGAAGCTTTCTTT | CASSFQVMNTEAFF
TRBJ2-3 | many | TRBV5-5 | TRBD1 | TGTGCCAGCAGCTGGGGACAGGCGACAGATACGCAGTATTTT | CASSWGQATDTQYF
TRBJ2-1 | many | TRBV5-1 | TRBD1 | TGCGCCAGCAGCAGGTACAGGGGACACAATGAGCAGTTCTTC | CASSRYRGHNEQFF
TRBJ2-2 | many | TRBV20-1 | NA | TGCAGTGCTAGAGACTATCAAGGCGGGGAGCTGTTTTTT | CSARDYQGGELFF
TRBJ2-2 | NA | TRBV6-2/TRBV6-3 | NA | TGTGCCAGCAGTTATTTCCGATTTAGGGGAAAGAACACCGGGGAGCTGTTTTTT | CASSYFRFRGKNTGELFF
TRBJ2-2 | many | TRBV12-3/TRBV12-4 | NA | TGTGCCAGCAGTGACACGGGGCCGGGTGACACCGGGGAGCTGTTTTTT | CASSDTGPGDTGELFF
TRBJ1-3 | many | TRBV6-6 | NA | TGTGCCAGCAGTTCCCGAGGGGTGAAGCACTCTGGAAACACCATATATTTT | CASSSRGVKHSGNTIYF
TRBJ2-7 | few | TRBV9 | NA | TGTGCCAGCAGCGCCCGCCACGGGACCAATTCGGGCGAGCAGTACTTC | CASSARHGTNSGEQYF
TRBJ1-1 | NA | TRBV14 | NA | TGTGCCAGCAGCCAAGGGCTGGGGGCGAACACTGAAGCTTTCTTT | CASSQGLGANTEAFF
TRBJ2-5 | few | TRBV5-1 | NA | TGCGCCAGCAGTCCCCAGGGGGGACACCAAGAGACCCAGTACTTC | CASSPQGGHQETQYF
TRBJ2-3 | NA | TRBV9 | TRBD2 | TGTGCCAGCAGCGTTTCTAGCGGGACTACCCCAGATACGCAGTATTTT | CASSVSSGTTPDTQYF
TRBJ2-3 | many | TRBV20-1 | NA | TGCAGTGCTAGAGATAACGCAGATACGCAGTATTTT | CSARDNADTQYF
TRBJ2-5 | many | TRBV28 | NA | TGTGCCAGCAGTTTACCAGGAACTCGAGGGGAGACCCAGTACTTC | CASSLPGTRGETQYF
TRBJ2-2 | NA | TRBV7-9 | NA | TGTGCCAGCAGCCTACGGGGACGTTGGACCGGGGAGCTGTTTTTT | CASSLRGRWTGELFF
TRBJ1-4 | once | TRBV12-3/TRBV12-4 | TRBD1 | TGTGCCAGCCGGGACAGGGATGAAAAACTGTTTTTT | CASRDRDEKLFF
TRBJ2-7 | many | TRBV5-6 | TRBD1 | TGTGCCAGCAGCGTGAAATACAGGGGGCGAGACGAGCAGTACTTC | CASSVKYRGRDEQYF